The source of this T cell receptor beta chain is a study of blood T cells in healthy people across ages. Primers used in a second PCR of about 7 to 12 cycles were a sample-barcoded 5' primer and a J-beta primer mix. The template-switch adaptor, which had 12 random nucleotides, put a tag on each cDNA molecule. MiXCR, applied by TCRdb to the 5' RACE reads, yields one record per CDR3 protein. The sample holds roughly 680,000 distinct CDR3 sequences, about 51% seen once. Study conclusions and caveats: A roughly linear fall in TCR beta diversity per million T cells was seen with increasing age.

Details on this clonotype: Its antigen is as yet unknown.

Trimming at V came to 6 bases and at J to 1 base, leaving 5 bases not matched to a gene. This CDR3 comprises 14 residues. Germline CDR1 reads MNHEY; CDR2 reads SVGAGI. The receptor was isolated from a woman at least 80 years old in good health. Specimen: blood. The chain links TRBV6-5 to TRBJ2-7; the match to TRBD1 covers 8 bases. The CDR3 protein is CASRQDRESYEQYF. In DNA form, the CDR3 reads TGTGCCAGCAGACAGGACAGGGAATCCTACGAGCAGTACTTC.